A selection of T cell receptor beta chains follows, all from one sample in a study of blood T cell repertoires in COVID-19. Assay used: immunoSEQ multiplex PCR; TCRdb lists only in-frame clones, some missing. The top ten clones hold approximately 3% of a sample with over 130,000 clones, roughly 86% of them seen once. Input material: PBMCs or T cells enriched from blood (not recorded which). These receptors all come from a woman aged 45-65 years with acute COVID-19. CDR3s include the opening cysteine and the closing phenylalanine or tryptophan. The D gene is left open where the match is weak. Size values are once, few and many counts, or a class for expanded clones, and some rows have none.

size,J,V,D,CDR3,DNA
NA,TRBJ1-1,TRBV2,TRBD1,CASTDSNRGREAFF,TGTGCCAGCACTGACTCTAACAGGGGACGGGAAGCTTTCTTT
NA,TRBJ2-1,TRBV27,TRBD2,CASMGTSFPDEQFF,TGTGCCAGCATGGGGACTAGCTTTCCCGATGAGCAGTTCTTC
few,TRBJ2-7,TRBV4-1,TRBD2,CASSQNSFSGRADEQYF,TGCGCCAGCAGCCAAAATTCATTTAGCGGGAGGGCCGACGAGCAGTACTTC
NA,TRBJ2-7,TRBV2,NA,CASTQSYEQYF,TGTGCCAGCACTCAGTCCTACGAGCAGTACTTC
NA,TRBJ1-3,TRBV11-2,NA,CASSLDLSSGNTIYF,TGTGCCAGCAGCTTAGATCTGTCGAGTGGAAACACCATATATTTT
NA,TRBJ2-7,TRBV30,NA,CAWRQDELYEQYF,TGTGCCTGGAGACAGGATGAATTGTACGAGCAGTACTTC
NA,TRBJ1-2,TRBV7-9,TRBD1,CASSLGSLRGNYGYTF,TGTGCCAGCAGCTTAGGATCCCTCAGGGGGAACTATGGCTACACCTTC
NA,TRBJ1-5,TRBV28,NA,CASSHYRGRDQPQHF,TGTGCCAGCAGTCATTACCGGGGTAGGGATCAGCCCCAGCATTTT
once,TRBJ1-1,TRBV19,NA,CASSPRTTTNTEAFF,TGTGCCAGTAGTCCCCGGACAACGACGAACACTGAAGCTTTCTTT
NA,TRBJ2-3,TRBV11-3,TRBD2,CASSDLAGGTDTQYF,TGTGCCAGCAGCGACCTAGCGGGAGGCACAGATACGCAGTATTTT
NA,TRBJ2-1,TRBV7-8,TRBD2,CASSLVVLAGGNEQFF,TGTGCCAGCAGCTTAGTTGTACTAGCGGGAGGGAATGAGCAGTTCTTC
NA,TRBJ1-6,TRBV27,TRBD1,CASSGTGGWNSPLHF,TGTGCCAGCAGTGGGACAGGGGGTTGGAATTCACCCCTCCACTTT
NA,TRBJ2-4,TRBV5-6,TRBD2,CASSLGLAGGGSIQYF,TGTGCCAGCAGCTTGGGACTAGCGGGAGGAGGGAGCATTCAGTACTTC
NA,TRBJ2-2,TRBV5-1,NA,CASSGLAGSNTGELFF,TGCGCCAGCAGCGGGTTGGCGGGATCGAACACCGGGGAGCTGTTTTTT
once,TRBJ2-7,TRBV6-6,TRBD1,CASRDHRGYEQYF,TGTGCCAGCAGGGACCACAGGGGATACGAGCAGTACTTC
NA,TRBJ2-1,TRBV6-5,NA,CASSRTGISYNEQFF,TGTGCCAGCAGTCGGACGGGAATCTCCTACAATGAGCAGTTCTTC